This T cell receptor (beta chain) was recorded in a study of shared clonotypes between healthy human individuals. Clones were read by immunoSEQ multiplex PCR, and TCRdb kept only the in-frame ones, dropping some. Altogether fewer than 200,000 clones are present, about 66% being singletons, with the ten largest covering more than 9%. The receptor's source is a man aged 30 to 45 in good health. The specimen sequenced was memory CD4+ T cells sorted from blood. Sample subset: CD45RA-negative fraction.

CDR3 residues: CASNPRLMNTEAFF. The CDR3 coding sequence is TGTGCCAGCAACCCTAGGCTTATGAACACTGAAGCTTTCTTT. The gene calls are TRBV2 and TRBJ1-1; D uncertain. The CDR3 consists of 14 residues. The V and J ends lost 7 bases and 0 bases respectively, with 12 bases between them. Germline CDR1 SNHLY, CDR2 FYNNEI. Supplemented by reference TRBV2 and TRBJ1-1, the full variable domain reads EPEVTQTPSHQVTQMGQEVILRCVPISNHLYFYWYRQILGQKVEFLVSFYNNEISEKSEIFDDQFSVERPDGSNFTLKIRSTKLEDSAMYFCASNPRLMNTEAFFGQGTRLTVV.